The 23 T cell receptor beta chains below all came from one sample that was sequenced in a study of CD8 T cells in ankylosing spondylitis. TCRdb reprocessed the 5' RACE reads with MiXCR, giving one entry per CDR3 protein. Among 300,000 to 400,000 distinct CDR3 sequences listed, 11% were seen once. The sequenced material came from blood, either unsorted or a sorted T cell fraction (not recorded which). These receptor sequences come from a female donor with ankylosing spondylitis or in good health (not recorded which).

The chain couples TRBV5-5 to TRBJ1-5; D is perhaps TRBD1 (5 bases). The germline gives CDR1 SGHKS, CDR2 YYEKEE (reference sequence). The CDR3 loop spans 15 amino acids. V dropped 7 bases and J dropped 1 base, with 15 bases sitting between them. The CDR3 loop is CASVEGPLSNQPQHF. CDR3 nucleotides: TGTGCCAGCGTCGAGGGGCCCTTAAGCAATCAGCCCCAGCATTTT.

There are many counts of this clonotype. This rearrangement joins TRBV24-1 to TRBJ2-1, with TRBD1 matching 9 bases. Germline V gives CDR1 KGHDR, CDR2 SFDVKD. CDR3 length: 16 amino acids. V shed 3 bases and J 5 bases; nucleotides not matched to a gene: 7. The CDR3, as DNA: TGTGCCACCAGTGATGCGACAGGGGGGAAGAACAATGAGCAGTTCTTC. Amino acids: CATSDATGGKNNEQFF.

This chain joins TRBV5-1 and TRBJ2-7; D might be TRBD1 (6 bases). The CDR3 is 16 residues long. The V gene's germline CDR1 is SGHRS and CDR2 YFSETQ. Trimming stripped 1 base from V and 5 bases from J, with 19 bases between. The CDR3 DNA reads as TGCGCCAGCAGCTTGCAGGGGCAGGGCCTCTCTCACGAGCAGTACTTC. The encoded protein is CASSLQGQGLSHEQYF.

The genes are TRBV5-1 and TRBJ2-1, with D tentatively TRBD1 (6 bases). V lost 2 bases and J lost 5, with 23 bases in between. This CDR3 spans 18 amino acids. Germline CDR1 is SGHRS and CDR2 is YFSETQ. The CDR3 loop reads CASSFFVGHWASNNEQFF. Here the CDR3 DNA reads TGCGCCAGCAGCTTTTTCGTGGGACACTGGGCCAGTAACAATGAGCAGTTCTTC.

This clonotype was seen ten or more times. Germline is not matched at one junction end, which may reflect a read error. The rearrangement joins TRBV5-1 to TRBJ2-3; the D gene is possibly TRBD1 (6 bases). Per the germline V gene, CDR1 is SGHRS and CDR2 is YFSETQ. The CDR3 is 14 amino acids. Here the CDR3 reads CASSLGGFTDTQYF. In nucleotides, the CDR3 is TGTGCCAGCAGCTTAGGGGGTTTCACAGATACGCAGTATTTT.

Here the CDR3 DNA reads TGTGCCAGCAGTCGAAGAGCCACAGGGGTCAGCACCGGGGAGCTGTTTTTT. It yields the protein CASSRRATGVSTGELFF. This chain uses TRBV27 with TRBJ2-2; 7 bases match TRBD1. J was trimmed by 4 bases and V by 5 bases; bases with no gene match: 13. The germline gives CDR1 MNHEY, CDR2 SMNVEV (reference sequence). This CDR3 comprises 17 residues.

Worth noting for this clonotype: Compared with germline, one end of the junction differs, possibly owing to a read error. The J gene is TRBJ2-7, the V gene TRBV20-1; TRBD2 agrees at 11 bases. The CDR3 loop spans 14 amino acids. Germline V lookup: CDR1 DFQATT, CDR2 SNEGSKA (reference sequence). This chain's CDR3 is CCALRLAGFYEQYF. CDR3 bases: TGCTGTGCTTTAAGACTAGCGGGATTCTACGAGCAGTACTTC.

This clonotype appeared many times. The chain employs TRBV20-1 and TRBJ2-7; D gene uncertain. V was cut by 0 bases and J by 2 bases, with 11 bases left in between. The CDR3 sequence is 14 residues long. Germline V gives CDR1 DFQATT, CDR2 SNEGSKA (reference sequence). The CDR3 sequence is CSARDEGRTYEQYF. Here the CDR3 DNA reads TGCAGTGCTAGAGATGAAGGGCGAACCTACGAGCAGTACTTC.

This clonotype came up many times. The CDR3 reads CASSLVLGVYEQFF. Written as DNA, the CDR3 is TGTGCCAGCAGCTTAGTTCTCGGAGTTTATGAGCAGTTCTTC. V and J are TRBV11-2 and TRBJ2-1, with no clear D. Trimming removed 1 base from V and 8 bases from J, with 12 bases in between. This CDR3 has 14 residues. Germline V gene sequence: CDR1 SGHAT, CDR2 FQNNGV.

At least ten counts were recorded for this clonotype. The CDR3 bases are TGTGCCAGCAGCTCCCGACTCAGTTCCCTCAATGAGCAGTTCTTC. As protein: CASSSRLSSLNEQFF. The chain carries TRBV11-2 and TRBJ2-1; D is unclear. The CDR3 runs 15 residues. Trimming removed 4 bases from V and 6 bases from J, with 16 bases in between. From germline, CDR1 is SGHAT and CDR2 FQNNGV.

This clonotype was counted many times. The chain couples TRBV7-2 to TRBJ2-7; 7 bases align to TRBD2. The V and J ends lost 5 bases and 0 bases, in that order; junction bases with no gene match: 13. The CDR3 runs to 17 residues. CDR1 and CDR2 from the germline V gene are SGHTA and FQGNSA. In DNA form, the CDR3 reads TGTGCCAGCAGCCGACGCACGGGGAGGGAGAGCTCCTACGAGCAGTACTTC. As protein: CASSRRTGRESSYEQYF.

The chain has TRBV4-2 and TRBJ2-2, with D tentatively TRBD2 (5 bases). With 2 bases removed from V and 0 bases from J, the gap between germline ends came to 13 bases. Germline assignment: CDR1 LGHNA and CDR2 YNFKEQ. CDR3 size: 17 residues. The CDR3 nucleotides are TGTGCCAGCAGCCAAATTTCCGGACTGGCGAACACCGGGGAGCTGTTTTTT. Its translation: CASSQISGLANTGELFF.

This clonotype was recorded at least ten times. The rearrangement links TRBV7-9 to TRBJ2-2; D unclear. Trimming removed 0 bases from V and 0 bases from J, with 8 bases in between. The length of the CDR3 is 16 residues. Germline loops: CDR1 SEHNR, CDR2 FQNEAQ (reference sequence). This chain's CDR3 is CASSLAGLANTGELFF. The CDR3 DNA sequence: TGTGCCAGCAGCTTAGCCGGGTTAGCGAACACCGGGGAGCTGTTTTTT.

This chain links TRBV30 with TRBJ2-7; weak D call: TRBD2 (7 bases). Trimming shortened V by 3 bases and J by 0 bases, and 9 bases separated the two germline ends. In germline, CDR1 is GTSNPN, CDR2 SVGIG (reference sequence). CDR3 length: 13 amino acids. The CDR3 nucleotides are TGTGCCTGGAGGGGGGGGCCCTCCTACGAGCAGTACTTC. Amino acid sequence: CAWRGGPSYEQYF.

V and J are TRBV3-1 and TRBJ1-1; TRBD1 might be the D (5 bases). V was pared by 3 bases and J by 1 base, with 9 bases between. The CDR3 loop spans 14 amino acids. Germline V gives CDR1 LGHDT, CDR2 YNNKEL (reference sequence). The CDR3 DNA reads TGTGCCAGCAGCCATAGACAGCCGAACACTGAAGCTTTCTTT. Residues: CASSHRQPNTEAFF.

This clonotype appeared many times. The genes are TRBV10-3 and TRBJ1-1; TRBD1 might be the D (6 bases). Trimming stripped 10 bases from V and 3 bases from J, with 15 bases between. Germline values: CDR1 ENHRY, CDR2 SYGVKD. The CDR3 runs 13 residues. CDR3 residues: CANSGTWDTEAFF. CDR3 coding DNA: TGTGCCAACTCCGGGACATGGGACACTGAAGCTTTCTTT.

This clonotype was counted between two and nine times. V is TRBV28 and J is TRBJ2-7; TRBD2 agrees at 14 bases. The junction had 1 base not matched to a gene; V was cut back by 6 bases and J by 3 bases. Per the germline V gene, CDR1 is MDHEN and CDR2 is SYDVKM. The CDR3 runs 14 residues. The CDR3 region is CASRGLAGVYEQYF. CDR3 nucleotide sequence: TGTGCCAGCAGGGGACTAGCGGGAGTCTACGAGCAGTACTTC. Full variable domain (remainder filled in from reference TRBV28 and TRBJ2-7): DVKVTQSSRYLVKRTGEKVFLECVQDMDHENMFWYRQDPGLGLRLIYFSYDVKMKEKGDIPEGYSVSREKKERFSLILESASTNQTSMYLCASRGLAGVYEQYFGPGTRLTVT.

This clonotype occurred many times. The rearrangement uses TRBV5-1 and TRBJ2-5; D is undetermined. The ends were cut back, 0 bases at V and 2 bases at J, with 11 bases in the middle. Per germline, CDR1 SGHRS and CDR2 YFSETQ. This CDR3 has 15 residues. CDR3 loop: CASSLEAPGQETQYF. The CDR3, as DNA: TGCGCCAGCAGCTTGGAAGCGCCAGGACAAGAGACCCAGTACTTC.

This clonotype was observed at least ten times. The genes are TRBV27 and TRBJ1-1, with TRBD1 matching over 11 bases. In germline, CDR1 is MNHEY, CDR2 SMNVEV (reference sequence). The CDR3 extends over 15 amino acids. Trimming at V came to 0 bases and at J to 4 bases, leaving 1 base not matched to a gene. The CDR3 region is CASSLSGTGGTEAFF. As DNA, the CDR3 is TGTGCCAGCAGTTTATCAGGGACAGGGGGCACTGAAGCTTTCTTT.

This clonotype was recorded a few times. The rearrangement joins TRBV3-1 to TRBJ2-4; unclear D gene. Looked up from germline, CDR1 is LGHDT and CDR2 is YNNKEL (reference sequence). The V end lost 1 base, the J end lost 8 bases, and 6 bases lay between the germline ends. The CDR3 runs to 12 residues. The CDR3 nucleotides are TGTGCCAGCAGCCAAGGTCTCGACATTCAGTACTTC. Its translation: CASSQGLDIQYF.

Many counts were recorded for this clonotype. The chain joins TRBV20-1 to TRBJ2-3; D is uncertain. The CDR3 loop spans 13 amino acids. Germline CDR1 is DFQATT and CDR2 is SNEGSKA (reference sequence). The V gene lost 2 bases and the J gene lost 3 bases, with 9 bases spanning the gap. In DNA form, the CDR3 reads TGCAGTGCTAGATCCGGCGTTACAGATACGCAGTATTTT. Translation: CSARSGVTDTQYF.

This clonotype has at least ten counts. The J gene is TRBJ2-2, the V gene TRBV12-3 or TRBV12-4; no clear D gene. This CDR3 has 14 residues. Deletions cut 5 bases from V and 5 bases from J, with 12 bases between. The CDR3 reads CASSPTAWTGELFF. CDR3 sequence (DNA): TGTGCCAGCAGTCCAACGGCCTGGACCGGGGAGCTGTTTTTT.

This sequence joins TRBV18 and TRBJ1-2; TRBD1 matches 7 bases. Losses at the gene ends were 3 bases for V and 4 bases for J; bases not matched to a gene: 5. This CDR3 has 14 residues. Germline CDR1 and CDR2: KGHSH and LQKENI. The CDR3 is CASSPETGPYGYTF. CDR3 nucleotide sequence: TGTGCCAGCTCACCCGAGACAGGGCCCTATGGCTACACCTTC.